This T cell receptor (beta chain) was found in a study of cytotoxic CD8 clonotypes in ibrutinib-treated CLL. General study results and limits: Baseline clonality, higher than in age-matched healthy donors, tracked circulating CD8+ T-cell counts.

TCR beta library input comprised roughly 1.8 micrograms of genomic DNA from cryopreserved PBMCs. Here immunoSEQ multiplex PCR was the method, and the copy in TCRdb shows in-frame clones only, minus some. Seen here are more than 85,000 clones, roughly three quarters observed once, and the top ten hold about 26%. Germline CDR1 is SGHTA and CDR2 is FQGNSA. The CDR3 is made up of 16 amino acids. Unmatched junction bases numbered 10, after V lost 1 base and J lost 9 bases. This clone was recorded only once. Its antigen remains unknown. The chain recombines TRBV7-2 with TRBJ2-1; 9 bases are a match to TRBD1. The receptor comes from a human donor with chronic lymphocytic leukemia. Sequencing used PBMCs, obtained after 24 months of ibrutinib treatment. Here the CDR3 reads CASSLVGTGQVGEQFF. The CDR3 DNA is TGTGCCAGCAGCTTAGTTGGGACAGGGCAAGTAGGTGAGCAGTTCTTC.